Listed below are T cell receptor beta chains from one sample, sequenced in a study of shared clonotypes between healthy human individuals. The data were produced by immunoSEQ multiplex PCR, yet TCRdb's version contains in-frame clones alone and is incomplete. Found here are around 1.4 million clones, 98% of them singletons; the top ten hold under 0.45%. The sequencing sample was made of naive CD4+ T cells sorted from blood. The receptors shown here come from a man aged 30 to 39 in good health. Each CDR3 is given with its conserved first and last residue. D genes are given only for firm matches.

d_call j_call v_call cdr3_aa
TRBD1 TRBJ2-2 TRBV10-1 CASSEADRGNTGELFF
- TRBJ2-3 TRBV30 CAWSEKHFSTDTQYF
- TRBJ2-7 TRBV18 CASSPLARSSYEQYF
- TRBJ2-7 TRBV5-1 CASSLSGKSNSYEQYF
TRBD2 TRBJ2-7 TRBV29-1 CSVEGRLAHEQYF
- TRBJ1-1 TRBV5-1 CASSLDGRINTEAFF
- TRBJ2-2 TRBV27 CASSKLATDGTGELFF
TRBD1 TRBJ2-1 TRBV18 CASSLGRGQGPDNEQFF
- TRBJ2-7 TRBV20-1 CSAFDSYEQYF
- TRBJ2-1 TRBV5-1 CASSSPGLQYNEQFF
- TRBJ1-2 TRBV6-5 CASSYSTLGTGYTF
- TRBJ2-1 TRBV28 CASSRHGTSRYNEQFF
TRBD2 TRBJ2-2 TRBV29-1 CSVRLPTSENTGELFF
- TRBJ1-2 TRBV7-2 CASSLNGQLHGYTF
- TRBJ2-7 TRBV6-1 CASSTRDRLGYEQYF
- TRBJ1-2 TRBV11-2 CASSLGLAGMWHGYTF
TRBD1 TRBJ1-1 TRBV6-6 CASRAGTGWVGTEAFF
- TRBJ2-6 TRBV5-1 CASSLARVGANVLTF
- TRBJ1-2 TRBV7-9 CASSREGYGYTF
- TRBJ1-1 TRBV9 CASSRKPNTEAFF
- TRBJ1-2 TRBV19 CASSIDRGNYGYTF
- TRBJ2-7 TRBV10-3 CAIRLGTGSGEQYF
- TRBJ2-1 TRBV6-5 CASSKGGNEQFF
TRBD2 TRBJ2-1 TRBV11-2 CASSGVVLAGGDEQFF
- TRBJ1-1 TRBV7-9 CASSLTGVTEAFF
TRBD1 TRBJ2-1 TRBV5-1 CASSLALTGGYNEQFF
- TRBJ2-3 TRBV5-4 CASSLGRSRGTDTQYF
- TRBJ2-7 TRBV2 CASSEQGYEQYF
- TRBJ1-1 TRBV9 CASSVNLNEAGGLGTEAFF
- TRBJ2-2 TRBV5-6 CASSSPATGELFF
TRBD2 TRBJ2-7 TRBV7-2 CASSSLAGAGYEQYF
- TRBJ2-3 TRBV7-2 CASSSPSADTQYF
TRBD1 TRBJ1-2 TRBV28 CASRTGVYGYTF
- TRBJ2-7 TRBV5-1 CASSLVDPVSSEQYF
TRBD1 TRBJ1-2 TRBV5-1 CASSRVNRGGYTF
- TRBJ2-1 TRBV6-5 CASSSQKAPLGEQFF
TRBD2 TRBJ2-1 TRBV7-9 CASSRGLAGSAYNEQFF
- TRBJ1-1 TRBV7-9 CASRPGQGNTEAFF
- TRBJ2-1 TRBV6-6 CASSYSLPTQFF
TRBD2 TRBJ2-5 TRBV9 CASSTPRGGRETQYF
- TRBJ2-3 TRBV7-9 CASSSARVASDTQYF
- TRBJ2-1 TRBV2 CASSGVSTYNEQFF
- TRBJ2-7 TRBV15 CATSRDGGYEQYF
- TRBJ2-1 TRBV11-3 CASSPTAYNEQFF
- TRBJ2-7 TRBV9 CASSPSGQSSYEQYF
TRBD2 TRBJ2-1 TRBV27 CASSLLSLGTSSYEQFF
- TRBJ2-7 TRBV28 CASSADTPKEQYF
TRBD2 TRBJ2-5 TRBV2 CASSSASGRYQETQYF
- TRBJ1-5 TRBV10-3 CAISESTIRNQPQHF
- TRBJ2-5 TRBV5-8 CASSPGGRFGGQETQYF
- TRBJ2-2 TRBV18 CASSPFVQGNTGELFF
- TRBJ2-5 TRBV7-9 CASSIPRTVQETQYF
- TRBJ1-4 TRBV2 CASSANRGVIGEKLFF
- TRBJ1-3 TRBV29-1 CSGHGGNTIYF
- TRBJ1-2 TRBV7-9 CASSSEWGRDGYTF